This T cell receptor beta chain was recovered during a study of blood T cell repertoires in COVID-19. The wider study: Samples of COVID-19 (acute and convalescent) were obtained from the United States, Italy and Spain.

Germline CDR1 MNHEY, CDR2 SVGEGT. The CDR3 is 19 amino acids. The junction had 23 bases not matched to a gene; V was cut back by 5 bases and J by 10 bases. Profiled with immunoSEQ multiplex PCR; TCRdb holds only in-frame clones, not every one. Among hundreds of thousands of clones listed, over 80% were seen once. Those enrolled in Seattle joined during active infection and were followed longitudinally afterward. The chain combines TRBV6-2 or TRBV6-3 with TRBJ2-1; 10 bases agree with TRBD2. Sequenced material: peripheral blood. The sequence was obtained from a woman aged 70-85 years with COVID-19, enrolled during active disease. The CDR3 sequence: CASSPSVIQREGRFGEQFF. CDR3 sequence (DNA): TGTGCCAGCAGTCCCTCCGTTATCCAGCGGGAGGGCCGATTTGGGGAGCAGTTCTTC.